This TCR beta chain was identified in a study of CD8 T cells in ankylosing spondylitis. TCRdb re-called the 5' RACE reads with MiXCR, one entry per CDR3 protein. The repertoire holds 200,000 to 250,000 distinct CDR3 sequences, around 18% seen once, with under 55% in the top ten. As to this clonotype: Its antigen is not known.

Study conclusions and caveats: A subset of motif variants has previously been described in the synovial fluid and blood of reactive arthritis. Clones linked to disease, bearing a CD8+ phenotype, were relatively rare in peripheral blood. Reported data indicate significant enrichment of disease-linked clones within matched ankylosing spondylitis synovial fluid. Ankylosing spondylitis blood appeared to carry a characteristic TCR beta motif of several highly homologous variants.

The length of the CDR3 is 13 residues. The V call is TRBV21-1, the J call TRBJ1-3. TRBV21-1 is tagged as a pseudogene. The TCR was taken from a male donor with ankylosing spondylitis. The material sequenced was blood, either unsorted or a sorted T cell fraction (not recorded which). This CDR3 is CASSKARENTIYF. CDR3 bases: TGTGCCAGCAGCAAAGCTCGGGAAAACACCATATATTTT.